Each of the 3 T cell receptor beta chains below was sequenced from the same sample in a study of T-cell reconstitution after alpha-beta-depleted transplantation in children. Preparing the TCRbeta library involved the use of unique molecular identifiers. TCRdb re-called the PCR reads through MiXCR, storing one row per CDR3 protein. Among 400,000 to 500,000 distinct CDR3 sequences, approximately 10% were seen once, and the ten largest hold 5% to 6.5%. This specimen consisted of PBMCs from the stem cell graft donor, obtained from the stem cell graft. The receptors shown here come from a human donor who donated a stem cell graft to a child with acute myeloid leukemia.

This clonotype has only a few counts. The rearrangement links TRBV10-3 to TRBJ2-7; D possibly uses TRBD1 or TRBD2 (6 bases each). CDR1 ENHRY and CDR2 SYGVKD come from the germline V gene. The CDR3 has 14 amino acids. Trimming took 10 bases from V and 3 from J, leaving 19 bases between them. The DNA of the CDR3 is TGTGCCACCGCGAGGGGGGCTCCTTACTACGAGCAGTACTTC. The encoded protein is CATARGAPYYEQYF.

This clonotype was found a few times. The J gene is TRBJ2-3, the V gene TRBV10-2, with 15 nucleotides matching TRBD2. Germline V gives CDR1 WSHSY, CDR2 SAAADI. There are 16 residues in the CDR3. V dropped 6 bases and J dropped 6; count of bases not matched to a gene: 7. CDR3 nucleotide sequence: TGCGCCAGCAGAGCCCGGACTAGCGGGAGGGGTGATACGCAGTATTTT. This encodes CASRARTSGRGDTQYF.

The genes are TRBV5-1 and TRBJ2-1, with TRBD2 matching 14 bases. V shed 1 base, J shed 5 bases, and the junction held 11 bases outside the gene matches. CDR3 size: 19 residues. Germline-derived CDR1 and CDR2 are SGHRS and YFSETQ. The CDR3 bases are TGCGCCAGCAGCTTGACCATCCGGACTAGCGGGAGGCTACACAATGAGCAGTTCTTC. Translation: CASSLTIRTSGRLHNEQFF.